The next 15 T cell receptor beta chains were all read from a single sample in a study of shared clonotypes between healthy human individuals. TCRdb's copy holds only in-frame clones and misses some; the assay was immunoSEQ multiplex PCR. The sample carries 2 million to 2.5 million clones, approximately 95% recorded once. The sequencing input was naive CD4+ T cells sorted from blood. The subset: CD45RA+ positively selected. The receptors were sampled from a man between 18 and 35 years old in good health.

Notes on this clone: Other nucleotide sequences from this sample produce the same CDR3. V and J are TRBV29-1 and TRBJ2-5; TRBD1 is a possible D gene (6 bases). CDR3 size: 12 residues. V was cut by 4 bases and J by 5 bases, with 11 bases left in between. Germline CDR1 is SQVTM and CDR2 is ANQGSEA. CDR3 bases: TGCAGCGTTGTTGGGGGCGGGGAGACCCAGTACTTC. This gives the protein CSVVGGGETQYF.

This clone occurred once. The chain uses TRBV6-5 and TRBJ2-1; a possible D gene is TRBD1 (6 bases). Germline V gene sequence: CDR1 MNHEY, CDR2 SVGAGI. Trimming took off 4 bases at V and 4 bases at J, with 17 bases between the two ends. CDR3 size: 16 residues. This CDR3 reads CASSSISVGAYNEQFF. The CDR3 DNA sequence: TGTGCCAGCAGTTCGATTAGCGTGGGGGCATACAATGAGCAGTTCTTC.

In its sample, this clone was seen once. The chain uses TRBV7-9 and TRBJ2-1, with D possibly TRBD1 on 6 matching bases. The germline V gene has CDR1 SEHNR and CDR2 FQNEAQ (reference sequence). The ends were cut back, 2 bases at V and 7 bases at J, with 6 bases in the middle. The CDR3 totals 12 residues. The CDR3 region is CASSLRGNEQFF. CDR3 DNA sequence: TGTGCCAGCAGCTTAAGGGGGAATGAGCAGTTCTTC. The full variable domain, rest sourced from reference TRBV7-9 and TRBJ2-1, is DTGVSQNPRHKITKRGQNVTFRCDPISEHNRLYWYRQTLGQGPEFLTYFQNEAQLEKSRLLSDRFSAERPKGSFSTLEIQRTEQGDSAMYLCASSLRGNEQFFGPGTRLTVL.

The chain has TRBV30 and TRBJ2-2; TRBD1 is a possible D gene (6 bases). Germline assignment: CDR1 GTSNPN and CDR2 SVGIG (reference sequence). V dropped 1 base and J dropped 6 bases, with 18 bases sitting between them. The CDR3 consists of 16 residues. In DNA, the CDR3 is TGTGCCTGGAGTGATTACAGGGTCCGGGGTCCCGGGGAGCTGTTTTTT. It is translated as CAWSDYRVRGPGELFF.

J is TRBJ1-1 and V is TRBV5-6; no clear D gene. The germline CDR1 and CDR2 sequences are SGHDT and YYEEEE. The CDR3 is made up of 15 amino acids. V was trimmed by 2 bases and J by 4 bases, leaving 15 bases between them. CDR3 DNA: TGTGCCAGCAGCTTTCAAGTAGGTTGGGGCACTGAAGCTTTCTTT. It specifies CASSFQVGWGTEAFF.

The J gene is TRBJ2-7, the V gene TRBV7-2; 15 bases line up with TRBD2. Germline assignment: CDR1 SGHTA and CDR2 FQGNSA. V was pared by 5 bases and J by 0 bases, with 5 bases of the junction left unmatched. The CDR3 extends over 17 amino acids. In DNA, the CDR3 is TGTGCCAGCAGCGTGGGGACTAGCGGGAGGTACTCCTACGAGCAGTACTTC. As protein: CASSVGTSGRYSYEQYF.

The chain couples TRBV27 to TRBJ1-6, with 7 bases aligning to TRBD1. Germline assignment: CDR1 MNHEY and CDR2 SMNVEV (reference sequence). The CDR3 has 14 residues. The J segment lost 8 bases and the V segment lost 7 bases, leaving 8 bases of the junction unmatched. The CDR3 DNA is TGTGCCAGCACCCCTCACAGGGGTGATTCACCCCTCCACTTT. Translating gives CASTPHRGDSPLHF.

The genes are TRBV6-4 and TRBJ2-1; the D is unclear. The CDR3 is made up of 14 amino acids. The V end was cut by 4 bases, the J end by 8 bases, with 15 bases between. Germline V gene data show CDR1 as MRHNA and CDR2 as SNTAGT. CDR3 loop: CASSGSPLQDEQFF. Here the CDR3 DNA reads TGTGCCAGCAGTGGGTCTCCCCTCCAGGATGAGCAGTTCTTC.

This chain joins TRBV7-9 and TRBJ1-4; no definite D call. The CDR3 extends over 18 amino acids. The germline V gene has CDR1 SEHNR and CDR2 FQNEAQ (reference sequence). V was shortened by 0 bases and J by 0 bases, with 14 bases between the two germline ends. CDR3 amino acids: CASSLALIGSSTNEKLFF. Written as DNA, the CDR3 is TGTGCCAGCAGCTTAGCGCTAATAGGCAGTTCAACTAATGAAAAACTGTTTTTT. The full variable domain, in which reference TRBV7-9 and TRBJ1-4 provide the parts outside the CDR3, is DTGVSQNPRHKITKRGQNVTFRCDPISEHNRLYWYRQTLGQGPEFLTYFQNEAQLEKSRLLSDRFSAERPKGSFSTLEIQRTEQGDSAMYLCASSLALIGSSTNEKLFFGSGTQLSVL.

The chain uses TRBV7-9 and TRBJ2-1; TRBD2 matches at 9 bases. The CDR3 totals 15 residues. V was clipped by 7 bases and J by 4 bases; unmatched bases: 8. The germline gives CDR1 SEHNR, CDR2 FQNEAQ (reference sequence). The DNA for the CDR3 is TGTGCCAGCACCGATAGCGGGGGCGCATACAATGAGCAGTTCTTC. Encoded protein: CASTDSGGAYNEQFF.

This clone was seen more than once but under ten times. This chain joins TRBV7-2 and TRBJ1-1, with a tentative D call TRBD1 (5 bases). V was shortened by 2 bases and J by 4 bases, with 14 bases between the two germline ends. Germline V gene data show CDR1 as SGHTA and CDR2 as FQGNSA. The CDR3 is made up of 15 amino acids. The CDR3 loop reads CASSLMYQGGTEAFF. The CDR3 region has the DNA TGTGCCAGCAGCTTAATGTATCAGGGCGGCACTGAAGCTTTCTTT.

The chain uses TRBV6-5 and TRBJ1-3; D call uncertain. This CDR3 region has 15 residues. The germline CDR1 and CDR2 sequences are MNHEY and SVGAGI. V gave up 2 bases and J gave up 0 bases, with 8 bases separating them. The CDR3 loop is CASSYGLDSGNTIYF. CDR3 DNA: TGTGCCAGCAGTTACGGGCTAGACTCTGGAAACACCATATATTTT.

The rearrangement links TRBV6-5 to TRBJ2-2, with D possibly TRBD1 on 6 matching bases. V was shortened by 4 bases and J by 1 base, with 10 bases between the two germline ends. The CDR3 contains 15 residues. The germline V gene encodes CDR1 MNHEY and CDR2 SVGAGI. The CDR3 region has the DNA TGTGCCAGCAGTTCCCTACAGGGGAACACCGGGGAGCTGTTTTTT. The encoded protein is CASSSLQGNTGELFF.

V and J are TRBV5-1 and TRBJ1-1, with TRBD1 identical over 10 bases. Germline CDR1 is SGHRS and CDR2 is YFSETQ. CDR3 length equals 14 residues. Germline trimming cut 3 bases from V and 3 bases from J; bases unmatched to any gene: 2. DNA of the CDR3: TGCGCCAGCAGCTGGGGGACAGGGGACACTGAAGCTTTCTTT. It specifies CASSWGTGDTEAFF.

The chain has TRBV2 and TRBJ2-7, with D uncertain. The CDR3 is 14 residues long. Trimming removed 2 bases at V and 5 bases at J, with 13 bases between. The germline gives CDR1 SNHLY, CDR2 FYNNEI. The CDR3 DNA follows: TGTGCCAGCAGTGAAATGCAGGTCTGGAACGAGCAGTACTTC. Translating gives CASSEMQVWNEQYF.